This is a list of T cell receptor beta chains from one sample in a study of T cells in Graves' hyperthyroidism and ophthalmopathy. Each CDR3 protein is one row after TCRdb ran MiXCR on the multiplex PCR reads. The data hold nearly 750,000 distinct CDR3 sequences, with 35% observed a single time. The material sequenced was blood. The receptors derive from a middle-aged woman with Graves' hyperthyroidism. CDR3s include the opening cysteine and the closing phenylalanine or tryptophan. The D gene is left open where the match is weak. Clone size is stated in some rows and not others, as once, few, many or a class when expanded.

d_gene	v_gene	j_gene	abundance	CDR3aa	CDR3nt
TRBD2	TRBV9	TRBJ2-2	few	CASSVVWGTSGSEGTGELFF	TGTGCCAGCAGCGTAGTCTGGGGGACTAGCGGGAGTGAGGGCACCGGGGAGCTGTTTTTT
TRBD2	TRBV7-2	TRBJ2-5	many	CASSESGREVETQYF	TGTGCCAGCAGCGAAAGTGGGCGGGAGGTAGAGACCCAGTACTTC
TRBD1	TRBV11-2	TRBJ1-6	.	CASSQGGRGPLHF	TGTGCCAGCAGCCAGGGGGGAAGGGGACCCCTCCACTTT
.	TRBV25-1	TRBJ1-1	few	CASSLSGPARGTEAFF	TGTGCCAGCAGTTTATCCGGGCCAGCCAGGGGCACTGAAGCTTTCTTT
.	TRBV2	TRBJ1-4	many	CASRIDRNNEKLFF	TGTGCCAGCAGGATAGACAGGAATAATGAAAAACTGTTTTTT
TRBD1	TRBV28	TRBJ1-5	.	CASSDRVTSGQPQHF	TGTGCCAGCAGCGACAGGGTAACTAGCGGTCAGCCCCAGCATTTT
TRBD2	TRBV6-2/TRBV6-3	TRBJ2-1	.	CASRSAGGGRNEQFF	TGTGCCAGCAGGTCAGCGGGGGGTGGGAGGAATGAGCAGTTCTTC
.	TRBV29-1	TRBJ1-4	many	CSVETGNEKLFF	TGCAGCGTTGAAACGGGTAATGAAAAACTGTTTTTT
.	TRBV5-6	TRBJ1-1	few	CASSIGTFSMNTEAFF	TGTGCCAGCAGCATTGGGACGTTTTCTATGAACACTGAAGCTTTCTTT
.	TRBV25-1	TRBJ1-3	.	CASGGADGNTIYF	TGTGCCAGCGGTGGAGCTGATGGAAACACCATATATTTT
TRBD1	TRBV11-2	TRBJ2-7	few	CASRARPGQLALKQYF	TGTGCCAGCAGGGCTCGACCGGGACAGCTAGCCTTGAAGCAGTACTTC
TRBD2	TRBV7-9	TRBJ2-5	few	CASSQSGGGETQYF	TGTGCCAGCAGCCAAAGCGGGGGGGGGGAGACCCAGTACTTC
.	TRBV7-9	TRBJ2-7	few	CASSPPKGTSVWEQYF	TGTGCCAGCAGCCCCCCTAAGGGAACTTCCGTGTGGGAGCAGTACTTC